Detailed here is one T cell receptor beta chain. Its specificity is not known. This record comes from a study of cytomegalovirus exposure and HLA in healthy donors. The wider study: The roughly 100 million unique TCR beta sequences, from about 190 million T cells, were found by an earlier analysis.

V lost 3 bases, J lost 3 bases, and 6 bases lay in between. Germline CDR1 is SGHVS and CDR2 is FNYEAQ. CDR3 size: 13 residues. Amplification used 60 Vbeta primers and 13 Jbeta primers. Generated by immunoSEQ multiplex PCR, the TCRdb table keeps only in-frame clones and is missing some. Counted here are 150,000 to 200,000 clones, roughly 73% occurring once; the ten biggest clones make up approximately 1.4%. At collection, donors were nominally healthy, but unrecorded immune exposures were probable. General observations from the study: Reports credit the classifier with highly specific, highly sensitive diagnosis of cytomegalovirus status. The CMV antigen specificity of a few CMV-associated chains was confirmed through in vitro analysis.

What was sequenced was PBMCs. The genes are TRBV7-6 and TRBJ2-1; weak D call: TRBD1 (5 bases). The origin of this receptor is a woman in her 30s in good health and CMV-seronegative. The CDR3 loop is CASSFGHYNEQFF. CDR3 nucleotide sequence: TGTGCCAGCAGCTTCGGACACTACAATGAGCAGTTCTTC.